The present T cell receptor beta chain was sequenced within a study of tumor-infiltrating lymphocytes in primary liver carcinoma. The investigators made TCR beta cDNA from 500 ng total RNA, using a constant-region primer. Three nested multiplex PCR rounds of slightly modified ARM-PCR generated TCR beta libraries. Researchers ran the first two PCR rounds for roughly 11 cycles each with TRBV1-TRBV30 forward primers and a C-beta reverse primer. TCRdb reprocessed the multiplex PCR reads with MiXCR, giving one entry per CDR3 protein. Of some 94,000 distinct CDR3 sequences listed, roughly 69% are singletons. This CDR3 contains 11 residues. From germline, CDR1 is WSHSY and CDR2 SAAADI. Co-extraction of both nucleic acids (RNA and DNA) used roughly 18-34 mg of unsorted bulk tissue. This clonotype turned up a few times. This clone may be a read error of a much larger clone one base away.

The V call is TRBV10-2, the J call TRBJ1-1; D gene unclear. The TCR was taken from a woman aged 60-70 years with primary liver carcinoma and hepatitis B virus infection. Sequenced material: liver tumor tissue from sampling region 5. Regarding subset: tumor region T5, tumor centre. The chain's CDR3 is CASRFDTEALF. The CDR3 DNA reads TGCGCCAGCAGGTTCGACACTGAAGCTCTCTTT.